Sequencing of this T cell receptor (beta chain) was carried out in a study of identical twins. A universal primer site was created by template switching, with the cDNA bearing unique molecular identifiers. MiXCR was run by TCRdb on the 5' RACE reads, yielding one entry per CDR3 protein. The sample records fewer than 500,000 distinct CDR3 sequences, roughly 13% being singletons. As concerns this clonotype: The antigen remains unidentified.

The CDR3 loop spans 14 amino acids. Germline V gene data show CDR1 as SGHTA and CDR2 as FQGNSA. Trimming took off 4 bases at V and 3 bases at J, with 13 bases between the two ends. Whole-study results and caveats: Less excess twin sharing appeared in beta out-of-frame sequences. It was cross-sectional statistical analysis, not following the same donors, that the conclusions relied on. A partial confounding effect on zero-insertion analyses could come from invariant MAIT and iNKT cells.

The same specimen was also included in a second study, on yellow fever vaccine responses in identical twins.

The chain combines TRBV7-2 with TRBJ2-7, with D perhaps TRBD2 (5 bases). The receptor was derived from a woman aged 18-30 years in good health. The sample taken for sequencing was CD4+ T cells sorted from blood. CDR3 coding DNA: TGTGCCAGCAGCTCATTGGACTTTCTCTACGAGCAGTACTTC. Translation: CASSSLDFLYEQYF.